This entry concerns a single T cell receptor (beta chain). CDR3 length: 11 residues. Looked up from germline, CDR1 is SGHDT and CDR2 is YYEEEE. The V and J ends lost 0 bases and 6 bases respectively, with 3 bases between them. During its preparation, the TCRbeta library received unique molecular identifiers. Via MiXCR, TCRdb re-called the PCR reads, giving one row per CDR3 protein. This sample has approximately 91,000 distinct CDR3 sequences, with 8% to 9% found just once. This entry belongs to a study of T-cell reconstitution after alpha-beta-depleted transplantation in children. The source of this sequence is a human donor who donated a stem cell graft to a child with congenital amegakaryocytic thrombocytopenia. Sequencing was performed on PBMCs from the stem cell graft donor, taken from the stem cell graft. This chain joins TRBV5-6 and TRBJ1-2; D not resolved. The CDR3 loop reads CASSLEHGYTF. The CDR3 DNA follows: TGTGCCAGCAGCTTGGAGCATGGCTACACCTTC. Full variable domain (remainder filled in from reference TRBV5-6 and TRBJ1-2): DAGVTQSPTHLIKTRGQQVTLRCSPKSGHDTVSWYQQALGQGPQFIFQYYEEEERQRGNFPDRFSGHQFPNYSSELNVNALLLGDSALYLCASSLEHGYTFGSGTRLTVV.